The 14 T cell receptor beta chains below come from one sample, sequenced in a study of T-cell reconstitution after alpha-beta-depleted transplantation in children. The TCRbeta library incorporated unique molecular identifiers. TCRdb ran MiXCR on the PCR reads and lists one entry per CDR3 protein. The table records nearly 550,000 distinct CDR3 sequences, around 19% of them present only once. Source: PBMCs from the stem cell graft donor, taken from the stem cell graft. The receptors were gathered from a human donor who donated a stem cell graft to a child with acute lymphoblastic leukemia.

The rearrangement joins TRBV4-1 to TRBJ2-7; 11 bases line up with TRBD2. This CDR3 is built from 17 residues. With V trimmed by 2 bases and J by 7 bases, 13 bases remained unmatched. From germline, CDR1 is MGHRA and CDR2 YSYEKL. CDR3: CASSQPPRVAGGVEQYF. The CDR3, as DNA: TGCGCCAGCAGCCAACCTCCGCGGGTAGCGGGAGGGGTTGAGCAGTACTTC.

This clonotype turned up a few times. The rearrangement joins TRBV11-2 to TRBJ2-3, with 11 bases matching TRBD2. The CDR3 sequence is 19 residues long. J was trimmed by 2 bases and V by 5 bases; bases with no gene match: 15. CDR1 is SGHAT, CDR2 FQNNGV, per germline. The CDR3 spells CASSQGLVAGGPLTDTQYF. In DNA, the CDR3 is TGTGCCAGCAGCCAGGGCCTGGTAGCGGGAGGGCCGCTCACAGATACGCAGTATTTT.

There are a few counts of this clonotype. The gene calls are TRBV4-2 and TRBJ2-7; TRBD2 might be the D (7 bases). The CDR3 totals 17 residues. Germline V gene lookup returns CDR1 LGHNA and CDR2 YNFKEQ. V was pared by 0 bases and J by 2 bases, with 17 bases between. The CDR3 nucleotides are TGTGCCAGCAGCCAAGACCTCCGGGGGCTAGCGGCCTACGAGCAGTACTTC. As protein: CASSQDLRGLAAYEQYF.

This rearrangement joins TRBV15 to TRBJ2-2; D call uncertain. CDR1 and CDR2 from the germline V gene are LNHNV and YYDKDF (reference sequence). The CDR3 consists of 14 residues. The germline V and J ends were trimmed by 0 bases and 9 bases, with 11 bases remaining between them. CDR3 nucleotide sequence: TGTGCCACCAGCAGAGATGGCTCTGGACGGGAGCTGTTTTTT. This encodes CATSRDGSGRELFF.

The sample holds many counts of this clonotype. The CDR3 DNA reads as TGTGCCAGCAGCCGGGGACTAGGATGGTGGGATACGCAGTATTTT. It translates to CASSRGLGWWDTQYF. The V call is TRBV6-1, the J call TRBJ2-3; TRBD2 aligns across 8 bases. This CDR3 contains 15 residues. Unmatched junction bases numbered 11, after V lost 6 bases and J lost 6 bases. Germline CDR1 reads MNHNS; CDR2 reads SASEGT.

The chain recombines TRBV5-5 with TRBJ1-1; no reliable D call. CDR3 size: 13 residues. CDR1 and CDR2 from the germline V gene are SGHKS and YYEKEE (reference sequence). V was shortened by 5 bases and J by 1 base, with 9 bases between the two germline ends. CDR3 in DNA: TGTGCCAGCAGAGGCAGGACGAACACTGAAGCTTTCTTT. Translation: CASRGRTNTEAFF. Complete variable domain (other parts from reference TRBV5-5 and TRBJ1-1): DAGVTQSPTHLIKTRGQQVTLRCSPISGHKSVSWYQQVLGQGPQFIFQYYEKEERGRGNFPDRFSARQFPNYSSELNVNALLLGDSALYLCASRGRTNTEAFFGQGTRLTVV.

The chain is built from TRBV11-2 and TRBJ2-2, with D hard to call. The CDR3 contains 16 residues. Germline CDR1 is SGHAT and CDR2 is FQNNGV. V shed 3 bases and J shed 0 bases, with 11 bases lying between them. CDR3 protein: CASSLFARTNTGELFF. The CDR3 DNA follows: TGTGCCAGCAGCTTGTTTGCAAGGACGAACACCGGGGAGCTGTTTTTT.

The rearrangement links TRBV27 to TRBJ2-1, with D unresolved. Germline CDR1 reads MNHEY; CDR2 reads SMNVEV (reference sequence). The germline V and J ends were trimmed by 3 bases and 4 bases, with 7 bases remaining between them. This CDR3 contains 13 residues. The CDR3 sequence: CASSLTNYNEQFF. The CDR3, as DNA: TGTGCCAGCAGTTTGACGAATTACAATGAGCAGTTCTTC.

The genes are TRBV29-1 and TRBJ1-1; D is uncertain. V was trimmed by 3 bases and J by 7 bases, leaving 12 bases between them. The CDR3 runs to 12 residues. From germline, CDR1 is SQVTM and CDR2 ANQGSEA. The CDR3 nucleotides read TGCAGCGTTGAGGCCCCAAAAGGTGAAGCTTTCTTT. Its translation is CSVEAPKGEAFF. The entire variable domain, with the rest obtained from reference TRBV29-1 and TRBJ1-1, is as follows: SAVISQKPSRDICQRGTSLTIQCQVDSQVTMMFWYRQQPGQSLTLIATANQGSEATYESGFVIDKFPISRPNLTFSTLTVSNMSPEDSSIYLCSVEAPKGEAFFGQGTRLTVV.

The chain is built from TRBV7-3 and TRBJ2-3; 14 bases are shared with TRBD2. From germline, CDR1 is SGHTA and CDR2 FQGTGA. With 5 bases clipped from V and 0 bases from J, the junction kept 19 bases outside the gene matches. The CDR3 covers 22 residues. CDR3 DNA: TGTGCCAGCAGCCTTACGTCCCCGGGACTAGCGGGAGTGGGGTACAGCACAGATACGCAGTATTTT. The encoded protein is CASSLTSPGLAGVGYSTDTQYF.

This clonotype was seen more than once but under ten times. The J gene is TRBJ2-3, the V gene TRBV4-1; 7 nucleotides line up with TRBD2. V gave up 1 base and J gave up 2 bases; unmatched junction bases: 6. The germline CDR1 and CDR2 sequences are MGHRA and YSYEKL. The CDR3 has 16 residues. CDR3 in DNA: TGCGCCAGCAGCCAAGTACCGGGAGGCCCCACAGATACGCAGTATTTT. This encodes CASSQVPGGPTDTQYF.

CDR3 DNA sequence: TGTGCCAGCAGCTACCTATTAACGACTGACAATAGCAATCAGCCCCAGCATTTT. This sequence encodes CASSYLLTTDNSNQPQHF. The chain has TRBV5-4 and TRBJ1-5; D is ambiguous. The CDR3 runs to 18 residues. Trimming left V 3 bases short and J 0 bases short, with 19 bases between. Per the germline V gene, CDR1 is SGHNT and CDR2 is YYREEE (reference sequence).

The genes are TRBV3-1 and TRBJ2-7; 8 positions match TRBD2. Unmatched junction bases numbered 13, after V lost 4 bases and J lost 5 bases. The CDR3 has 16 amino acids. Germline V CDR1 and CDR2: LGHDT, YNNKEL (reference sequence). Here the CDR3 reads CASSLIPGLESDEQYF. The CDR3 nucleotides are TGTGCCAGCAGCCTTATACCGGGACTAGAATCTGACGAGCAGTACTTC.

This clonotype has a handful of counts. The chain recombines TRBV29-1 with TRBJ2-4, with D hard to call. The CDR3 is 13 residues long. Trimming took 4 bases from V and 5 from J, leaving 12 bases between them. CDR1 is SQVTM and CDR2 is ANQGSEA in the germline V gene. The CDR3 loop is CSVVRTNENIQYF. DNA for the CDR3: TGCAGCGTTGTTCGGACGAACGAAAACATTCAGTACTTC. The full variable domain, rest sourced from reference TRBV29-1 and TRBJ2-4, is SAVISQKPSRDICQRGTSLTIQCQVDSQVTMMFWYRQQPGQSLTLIATANQGSEATYESGFVIDKFPISRPNLTFSTLTVSNMSPEDSSIYLCSVVRTNENIQYFGAGTRLSVL.